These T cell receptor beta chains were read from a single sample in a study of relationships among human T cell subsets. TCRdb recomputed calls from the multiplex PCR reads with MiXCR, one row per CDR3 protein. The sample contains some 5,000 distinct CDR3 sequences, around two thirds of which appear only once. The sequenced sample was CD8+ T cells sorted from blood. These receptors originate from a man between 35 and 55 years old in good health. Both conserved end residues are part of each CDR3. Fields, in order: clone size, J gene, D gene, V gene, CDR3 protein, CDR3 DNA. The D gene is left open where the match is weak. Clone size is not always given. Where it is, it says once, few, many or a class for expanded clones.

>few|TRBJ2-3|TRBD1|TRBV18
CASSPLTGGPDTQYF
TGTGCCAGCTCACCCCTAACAGGGGGCCCAGATACGCAGTATTTT
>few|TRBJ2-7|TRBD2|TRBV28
CASSLTSGRGYF
TGTGCCAGCAGTCTTACTAGCGGGAGAGGATACTTC
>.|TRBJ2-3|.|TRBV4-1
CASSQGTTDTQYF
TGCGCCAGCAGCCAAGGTACAACAGATACGCAGTATTTT
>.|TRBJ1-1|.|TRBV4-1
CASSQEGGLNTEAFF
TGCGCCAGCAGCCAAGAGGGCGGATTGAACACTGAAGCTTTCTTT
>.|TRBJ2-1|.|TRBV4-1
CASSHGTGHGNEQFF
TGCGCCAGCAGCCACGGGACCGGCCATGGGAATGAGCAGTTCTTC
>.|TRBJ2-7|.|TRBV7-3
CASSLGGGATYEQYF
TGTGCCAGCAGCTTAGGTGGGGGGGCCACCTACGAGCAGTACTTC
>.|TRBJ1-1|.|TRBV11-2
CASSQGWTEAFF
TGTGCCAGCAGCCAGGGGTGGACTGAAGCTTTCTTT
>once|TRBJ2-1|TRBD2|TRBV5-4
CASSSGRASGGARDEQFF
TGCGCCAGCAGCTCCGGCCGGGCTAGCGGGGGGGCTAGGGATGAGCAGTTCTTC
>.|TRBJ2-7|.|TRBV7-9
CASSDPLGPHYEQYF
TGTGCCAGCAGCGACCCTTTAGGGCCCCACTACGAGCAGTACTTC
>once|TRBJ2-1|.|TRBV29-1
CSVKYDEQFF
TGCAGCGTCAAGTACGATGAGCAGTTCTTC
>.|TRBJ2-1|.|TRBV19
CASSIGGGSYNEQFF
TGTGCCAGTAGTATCGGCGGTGGCTCCTACAATGAGCAGTTCTTC
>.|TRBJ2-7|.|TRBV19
CASSEGLRYEQYF
TGTGCCAGTAGCGAAGGGCTCCGTTACGAGCAGTACTTC
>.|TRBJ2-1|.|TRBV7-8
CASSIDTSTHNEQFF
TGTGCCAGCAGCATTGACACGTCTACCCACAATGAGCAGTTCTTC
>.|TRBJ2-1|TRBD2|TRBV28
CASSPDLAALYNEQFF
TGTGCCAGCAGTCCCGATCTAGCGGCCCTCTACAATGAGCAGTTCTTC
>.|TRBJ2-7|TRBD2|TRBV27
CASSLGTSGPYEQYF
TGTGCCAGCAGTCTAGGGACTAGCGGTCCCTACGAGCAGTACTTC
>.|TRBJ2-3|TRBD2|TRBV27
CASSLWNPGLAGVGTDTQYF
TGTGCCAGCAGTCTATGGAACCCGGGACTAGCGGGAGTCGGAACAGATACGCAGTATTTT
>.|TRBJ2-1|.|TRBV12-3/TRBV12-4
CASTLSGRGNNEQFF
TGTGCCAGCACCCTGAGTGGGCGGGGCAACAATGAGCAGTTCTTC
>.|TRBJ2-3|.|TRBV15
CATSNTGMADTQYF
TGTGCCACCAGCAATACGGGCATGGCAGATACGCAGTATTTT
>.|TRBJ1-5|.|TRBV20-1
CSARDPGGWQPQHF
TGCAGTGCTAGAGATCCGGGGGGCTGGCAGCCCCAGCATTTT
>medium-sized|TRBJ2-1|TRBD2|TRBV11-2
CASSLLAGSPNEQFF
TGTGCCAGCAGTTTACTAGCGGGATCTCCCAATGAGCAGTTCTTC
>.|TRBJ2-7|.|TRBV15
CATSETGGGREQYF
TGTGCCACCAGCGAGACCGGAGGGGGGCGAGAGCAGTACTTC
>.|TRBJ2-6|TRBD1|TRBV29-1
CSVGPDRDGPGANVLTF
TGCAGCGTCGGGCCGGACAGGGACGGCCCTGGGGCCAACGTCCTGACTTTC
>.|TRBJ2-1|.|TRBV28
CASSQSHNEQFF
TGTGCCAGCAGCCAGTCTCACAATGAGCAGTTCTTC
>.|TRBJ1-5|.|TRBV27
CASGPNSNQPQHF
TGTGCCTCGGGACCGAATAGCAATCAGCCCCAGCATTTT
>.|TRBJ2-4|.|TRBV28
CASSLGLARNIQYF
TGTGCCAGCAGTTTGGGCCTAGCCAGAAACATTCAGTACTTC
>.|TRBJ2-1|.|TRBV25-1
CASSQLGNEQFF
TGTGCCAGCAGCCAACTGGGGAATGAGCAGTTCTTC
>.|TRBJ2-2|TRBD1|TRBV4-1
CASSVRDRGLGTGELFF
TGTGCCAGCAGCGTCCGGGACAGGGGCCTCGGCACCGGGGAGCTGTTTTTT